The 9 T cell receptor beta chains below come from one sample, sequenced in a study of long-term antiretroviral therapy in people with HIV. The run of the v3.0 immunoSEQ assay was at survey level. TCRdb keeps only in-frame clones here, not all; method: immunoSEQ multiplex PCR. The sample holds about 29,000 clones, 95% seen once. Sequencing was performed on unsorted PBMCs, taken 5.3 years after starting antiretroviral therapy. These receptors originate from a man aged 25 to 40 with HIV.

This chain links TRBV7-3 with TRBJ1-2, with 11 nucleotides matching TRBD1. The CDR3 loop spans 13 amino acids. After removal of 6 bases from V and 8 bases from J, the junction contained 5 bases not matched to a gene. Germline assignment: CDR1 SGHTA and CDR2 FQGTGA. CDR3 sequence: CASSSGTGGGYTF. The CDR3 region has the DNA TGTGCCAGCAGTTCCGGGACAGGGGGAGGCTACACCTTC. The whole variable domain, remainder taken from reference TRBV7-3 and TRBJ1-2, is GAGVSQTPSNKVTEKGKYVELRCDPISGHTALYWYRQSLGQGPEFLIYFQGTGAADDSGLPNDRFFAVRPEGSVSTLKIQRTERGDSAVYLCASSSGTGGGYTFGSGTRLTVV.

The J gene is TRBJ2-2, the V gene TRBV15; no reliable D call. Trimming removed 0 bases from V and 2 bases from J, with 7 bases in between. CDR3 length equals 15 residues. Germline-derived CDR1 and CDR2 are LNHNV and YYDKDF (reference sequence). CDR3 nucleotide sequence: TGTGCCACCAGCAGAGAGGGGTTCAACACCGGGGAGCTGTTTTTT. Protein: CATSREGFNTGELFF.

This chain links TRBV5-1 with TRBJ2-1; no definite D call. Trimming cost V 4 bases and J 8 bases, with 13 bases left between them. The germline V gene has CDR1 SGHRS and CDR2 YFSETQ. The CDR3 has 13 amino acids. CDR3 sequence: CASSPGNWDEQFF. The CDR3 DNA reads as TGCGCCAGCAGCCCCGGAAATTGGGATGAGCAGTTCTTC.

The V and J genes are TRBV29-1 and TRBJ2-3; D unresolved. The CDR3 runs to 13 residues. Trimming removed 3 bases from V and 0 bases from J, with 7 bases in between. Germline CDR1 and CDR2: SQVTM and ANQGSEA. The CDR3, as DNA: TGCAGCGTTGAGAAGGACAGCACAGATACGCAGTATTTT. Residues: CSVEKDSTDTQYF.

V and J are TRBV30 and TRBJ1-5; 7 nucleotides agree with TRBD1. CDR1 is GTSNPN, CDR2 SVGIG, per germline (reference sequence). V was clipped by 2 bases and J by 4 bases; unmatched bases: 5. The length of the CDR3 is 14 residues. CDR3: CAWSRDSTNQPQHF. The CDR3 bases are TGTGCCTGGAGTCGGGACAGTACGAATCAGCCCCAGCATTTT.

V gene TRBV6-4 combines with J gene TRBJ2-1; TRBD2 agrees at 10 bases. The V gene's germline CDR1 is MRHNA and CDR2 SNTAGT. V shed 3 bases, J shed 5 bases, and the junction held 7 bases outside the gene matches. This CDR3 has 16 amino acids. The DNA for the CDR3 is TGTGCCAGCAGTGATACACAGCGGGGGGGTAACAATGAGCAGTTCTTC. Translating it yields CASSDTQRGGNNEQFF.

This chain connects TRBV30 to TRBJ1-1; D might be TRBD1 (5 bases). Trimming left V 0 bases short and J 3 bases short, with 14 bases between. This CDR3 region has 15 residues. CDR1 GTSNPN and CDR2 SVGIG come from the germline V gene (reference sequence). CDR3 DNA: TGTGCCTGGAGTGTAGGGGCAGGTCAGTACACTGAAGCTTTCTTT. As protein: CAWSVGAGQYTEAFF.

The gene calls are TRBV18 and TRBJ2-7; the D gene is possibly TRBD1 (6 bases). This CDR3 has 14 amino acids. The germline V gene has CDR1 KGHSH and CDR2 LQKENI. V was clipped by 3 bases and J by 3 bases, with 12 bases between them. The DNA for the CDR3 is TGTGCCAGCTCACCTGACAGGACCTTCTACGAGCAGTACTTC. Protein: CASSPDRTFYEQYF.

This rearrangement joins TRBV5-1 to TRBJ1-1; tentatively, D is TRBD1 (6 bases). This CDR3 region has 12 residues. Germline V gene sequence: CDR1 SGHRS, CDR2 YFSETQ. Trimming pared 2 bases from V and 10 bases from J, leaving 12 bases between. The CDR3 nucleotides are TGCGCCAGCAGCTTAGGCCGGGACACAGCTTTCTTT. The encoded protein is CASSLGRDTAFF.